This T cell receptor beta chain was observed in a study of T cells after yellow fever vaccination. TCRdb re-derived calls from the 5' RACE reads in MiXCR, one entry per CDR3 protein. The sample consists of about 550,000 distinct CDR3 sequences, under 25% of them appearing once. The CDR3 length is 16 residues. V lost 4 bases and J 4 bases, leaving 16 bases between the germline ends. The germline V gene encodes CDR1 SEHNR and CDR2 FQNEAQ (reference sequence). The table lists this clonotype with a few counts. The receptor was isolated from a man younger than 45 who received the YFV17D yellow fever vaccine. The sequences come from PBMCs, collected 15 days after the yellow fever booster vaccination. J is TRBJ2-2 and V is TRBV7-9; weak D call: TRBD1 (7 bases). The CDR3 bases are TGTGCCAGCAGCTCTCCCTCAGGGGGGCCCACCGGGGAGCTGTTTTTT. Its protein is CASSSPSGGPTGELFF.